This T cell receptor beta chain was found in a study of blood T cell repertoires in COVID-19. Across the study: Specimens from acute and convalescent COVID-19 originated in the United States, Italy and Spain. Sources were T cells, B-cell-depleted T cells, or PBMCs; the material itself was cDNA or gDNA.

The cohort comprised adults aged 18 to 89 years residing in about 25 US areas. Trimming cost V 2 bases and J 4 bases; bases outside gene matches: 1. CDR3 size: 14 residues. The V gene's germline CDR1 is MNHEY and CDR2 SMNVEV (reference sequence). Profiled with immunoSEQ multiplex PCR; TCRdb holds only in-frame clones, not every one. The table includes about 400,000 clones, about 85% detected once. Notes on this clone: The identical CDR3 is also encoded by other nucleotide sequences in the sample.

The sample comprised PBMCs or T cells enriched from blood (not recorded which). This chain joins TRBV27 and TRBJ1-3; TRBD1 aligns across 8 bases. The sequence came from a woman aged 18-35 years with acute COVID-19. DNA of the CDR3: TGTGCCAGCAGTTTACAGGGGGCCGGAAACACCATATATTTT. Protein: CASSLQGAGNTIYF.